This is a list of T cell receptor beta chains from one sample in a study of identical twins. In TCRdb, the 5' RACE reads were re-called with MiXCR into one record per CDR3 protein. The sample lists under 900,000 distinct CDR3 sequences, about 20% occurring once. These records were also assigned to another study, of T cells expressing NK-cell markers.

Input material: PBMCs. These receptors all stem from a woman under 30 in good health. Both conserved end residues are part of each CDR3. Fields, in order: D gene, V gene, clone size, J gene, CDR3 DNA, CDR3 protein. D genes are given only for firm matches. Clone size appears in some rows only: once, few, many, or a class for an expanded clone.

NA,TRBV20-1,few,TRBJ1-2,TGCAGTGCTAGAGATAACTTGGGGTTGGACAACTATGGCTACACCTTC,CSARDNLGLDNYGYTF
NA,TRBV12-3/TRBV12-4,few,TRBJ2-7,TGTGCCAGCAGTTCATCGAACAGGGTAGGCGAGCAGTACTTC,CASSSSNRVGEQYF
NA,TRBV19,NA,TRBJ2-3,TGTGCCAGTAGTTCCCGACCAGGGGTTGATACGCAGTATTTT,CASSSRPGVDTQYF
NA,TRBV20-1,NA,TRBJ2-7,TGCAGTGCTAGAGATCGAGACAGAAACTACGAGCAGTACTTC,CSARDRDRNYEQYF
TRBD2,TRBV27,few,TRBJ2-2,TGTGCCAGCAGTTTACTAGCGGGGGGGGAGCTGTTTTTT,CASSLLAGGELFF
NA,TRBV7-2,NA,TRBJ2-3,TGTGCCAGCAGCACCACACGGTCTCGCACAGATACGCAGTATTTT,CASSTTRSRTDTQYF
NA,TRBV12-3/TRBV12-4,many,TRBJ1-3,TGTGCCACCCGGGGGGGCTCTGGAAACACCATATATTTT,CATRGGSGNTIYF
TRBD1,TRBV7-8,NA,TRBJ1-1,TGTGCCAGCAGCTTAGTGGGACAGGCTTCCGCTGAAGCTTTCTTT,CASSLVGQASAEAFF
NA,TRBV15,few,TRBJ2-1,TGTGCCACCAGCAGGGCGCGGGGAGACAATGAGCAGTTCTTC,CATSRARGDNEQFF
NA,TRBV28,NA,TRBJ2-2,TGTGCCAGCAGTCCTATACCTGGAGGGACCGCCGGGGAGCTGTTTTTT,CASSPIPGGTAGELFF
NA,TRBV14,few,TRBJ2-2,TGTGCCAGCAGCCTCGTGGGGGCGATCACCGGGGAGCTGTTTTTT,CASSLVGAITGELFF
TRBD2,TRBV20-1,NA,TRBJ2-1,TGCAGTGCCTTGGGACTAGCAAATGAGCAGTTCTTC,CSALGLANEQFF
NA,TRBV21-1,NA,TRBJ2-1,TGTGCCAGCAGCGATCACGCGAATCTCAATGAGCAGTTCTTC,CASSDHANLNEQFF
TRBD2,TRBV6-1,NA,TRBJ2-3,TGTGCCAGCAGTGAACGGCGGGAGAGCACAGATACGCAGTATTTT,CASSERRESTDTQYF
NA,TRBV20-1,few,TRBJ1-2,TGCAGTGCTAGAAGTCCTCCGGCGGGGGGCTACACCTTC,CSARSPPAGGYTF
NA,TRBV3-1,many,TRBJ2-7,TGTGCCAGCAGCCAAGCCCACGAGCAGTACTTC,CASSQAHEQYF
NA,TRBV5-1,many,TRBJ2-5,TGTGCCAGCAGCCTCGGGAACCAAGAGACCCAGTACTTC,CASSLGNQETQYF
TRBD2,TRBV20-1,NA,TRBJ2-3,TGCAGTGCTAGGTTCGCGGGAGTGACAGATACGCAGTATTTT,CSARFAGVTDTQYF
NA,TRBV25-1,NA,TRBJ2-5,TGTGCCAGCAGTGAACTTGGACGGACTAAAGAGACCCAGTACTTC,CASSELGRTKETQYF
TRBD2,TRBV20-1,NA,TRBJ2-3,TGCAGTGCTAGGTCTAGCGGGAGTTGGGCAGATACGCAGTATTTT,CSARSSGSWADTQYF
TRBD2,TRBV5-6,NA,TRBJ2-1,TGTGCCAGCAGCTGGACCGGGACTAGGTGGGAGCAGTTCTTC,CASSWTGTRWEQFF
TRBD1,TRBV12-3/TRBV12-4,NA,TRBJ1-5,TGTGCCAGCAGCCGCCGACAGGGGGCAAACAATCAGCCCCAGCATTTT,CASSRRQGANNQPQHF
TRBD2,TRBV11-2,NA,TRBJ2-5,TGTGCCAGCAGCCAACCGGGATCTAGACTAGCCATAGGGGAGACCCAGTACTTC,CASSQPGSRLAIGETQYF
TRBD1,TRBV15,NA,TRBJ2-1,TGTGCCACCAGCAGAGTAAGGACAGGGGGGCGAAATGAGCAGTTCTTC,CATSRVRTGGRNEQFF
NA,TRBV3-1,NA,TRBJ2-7,TGTGCCAGCAGCCCCTCGGGACTGATCTACGAGCAGTACTTC,CASSPSGLIYEQYF
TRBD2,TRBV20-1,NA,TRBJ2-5,TGCAGTGCTAGAGATCTGCGGGGGGGGGCACAAGAGACCCAGTACTTC,CSARDLRGGAQETQYF